This is a list of T cell receptor beta chains from one sample in a study of regulatory T cells in long-lasting Graves disease. TCRdb ran MiXCR on the multiplex PCR reads and lists one entry per CDR3 protein. The data show approximately 440,000 distinct CDR3 sequences, 16% seen once. These same data were also listed under a study on T cells in Graves' hyperthyroidism and ophthalmopathy.

The sequencing used peripheral blood mononuclear cells (PBMCs), collected at new diagnosis, from a patient treated with antithyroid drugs. The receptors were sampled from a man aged 40-49 years with Graves disease. CDR3s include the opening cysteine and the closing phenylalanine or tryptophan. The D gene is left open where the match is weak. A row's size may be missing; if present it is once, few, many or a size class.

clone_size	d_call	v_call	j_call	cdr3_aa	cdr3_nt
many	TRBD2	TRBV27	TRBJ2-7	CASSLSTSGRYEQYF	TGTGCCAGCAGTTTATCAACTAGCGGGAGATACGAGCAGTACTTC
many	.	TRBV7-9	TRBJ2-7	CASSLILESSYEQYF	TGTGCCAGCAGCCTAATCCTAGAGAGCTCCTACGAGCAGTACTTC
many	.	TRBV6-2/TRBV6-3	TRBJ1-3	CASRIRLAGNTIYF	TGTGCCAGCAGAATACGACTGGCTGGAAACACCATATATTTT
few	TRBD1	TRBV7-6	TRBJ2-3	CASSFTNPGQGYTDTQYF	TGTGCCAGCAGCTTCACAAATCCGGGACAGGGGTACACAGATACGCAGTATTTT
many	.	TRBV12-3/TRBV12-4	TRBJ2-7	CASRARDESSYEQYF	TGTGCCAGCAGAGCCCGGGACGAAAGCTCCTACGAGCAGTACTTC
.	.	TRBV5-1	TRBJ2-6	CASSNTGTGANVLTF	TGCGCCAGCAGCAATACCGGGACAGGGGCCAACGTCCTGACTTTC
.	.	TRBV24-1	TRBJ2-6	CATSDSNPGANVLTF	TGTGCCACCAGTGACTCAAACCCTGGGGCCAACGTCCTGACTTTC
.	.	TRBV28	TRBJ1-2	CASGAPGTPNYGYTF	TGTGCCAGCGGGGCCCCGGGAACCCCTAACTATGGCTACACCTTC
.	TRBD1	TRBV7-9	TRBJ2-5	CASSLVTGTKETQYF	TGTGCCAGCAGCTTAGTGACAGGGACCAAAGAGACCCAGTACTTC
many	.	TRBV12-3/TRBV12-4	TRBJ1-1	CASSRLTTEAFF	TGTGCCAGCAGTAGATTGACCACTGAAGCTTTCTTT
many	.	TRBV20-1	TRBJ1-1	CSANQQVKGTEAFF	TGCAGTGCTAATCAACAGGTGAAAGGGACTGAAGCTTTCTTT
.	TRBD1	TRBV6-1	TRBJ1-1	CASTIQGGGTEAFF	TGTGCCAGCACTATACAGGGGGGAGGTACTGAAGCTTTCTTT
.	TRBD1	TRBV10-1	TRBJ1-5	CASSTGQGRVSNQPQHF	TGCGCCAGCAGTACGGGACAGGGACGGGTAAGCAATCAGCCCCAGCATTTT
.	TRBD2	TRBV27	TRBJ2-7	CASSSQPPTSGGVCEQYF	TGTGCCAGCAGTTCCCAACCACCGACTAGCGGGGGAGTCTGCGAGCAGTACTTC
few	TRBD2	TRBV5-1	TRBJ2-7	CASSRTSGLSYEQYF	TGCGCCAGCAGCCGGACTAGCGGGCTCTCCTACGAGCAGTACTTC
.	.	TRBV20-1	TRBJ2-7	CSARARNTGEQYF	TGCAGTGCTAGAGCCCGGAACACCGGGGAGCAGTACTTC
many	TRBD1	TRBV4-1	TRBJ2-7	CASSQVSGQAYEQYF	TGCGCCAGCAGCCAAGTATCCGGACAGGCCTACGAGCAGTACTTC
few	.	TRBV3-1	TRBJ1-1	CASSHGVNTEAFF	TGTGCCAGCAGCCACGGGGTGAACACTGAAGCTTTCTTT
many	TRBD1	TRBV20-1	TRBJ1-1	CSARVEGASTEAFF	TGCAGTGCTAGGGTAGAGGGGGCTAGCACCGAAGCTTTCTTT
many	TRBD2	TRBV5-1	TRBJ2-7	CASSLSGREGYEQYF	TGCGCCAGCAGCCTGAGTGGGCGGGAGGGTTACGAGCAGTACTTC
few	TRBD2	TRBV24-1	TRBJ2-3	CATGRTSGSTDTQYF	TGTGCCACCGGCCGCACTAGCGGCAGCACAGATACGCAGTATTTT
many	TRBD1	TRBV4-1	TRBJ2-1	CASSHPLLNRGQNEQFF	TGCGCCAGCAGCCACCCCCTCCTGAACAGGGGACAGAATGAGCAGTTCTTC
many	.	TRBV2	TRBJ1-2	CASTTDSARRGYGYTF	TGTGCCAGCACCACGGACAGCGCCCGAAGGGGCTATGGCTACACCTTC
.	TRBD2	TRBV13	TRBJ2-1	CASSVALADLNEQFF	TGTGCCAGCAGCGTAGCTCTAGCGGATTTGAATGAGCAGTTCTTC
few	TRBD1	TRBV25-1	TRBJ2-1	CASRTGAFYNEQFF	TGTGCCAGCAGGACAGGGGCTTTCTACAATGAGCAGTTCTTC
many	.	TRBV11-2	TRBJ1-2	CASSLYPQGFGYGYTF	TGTGCCAGCAGCTTATACCCCCAGGGTTTCGGCTATGGCTACACCTTC
.	TRBD1	TRBV27	TRBJ1-2	CASSAGTGEGYGYTF	TGTGCCAGCAGCGCCGGGACAGGGGAGGGCTATGGCTACACCTTC
.	.	TRBV28	TRBJ1-2	CASSWGTNYGYTF	TGTGCCAGCAGTTGGGGGACTAACTATGGCTACACCTTC
many	.	TRBV12-3/TRBV12-4	TRBJ2-1	CASSLRRNNEQFF	TGTGCCAGCAGCTTACGGAGAAACAATGAGCAGTTCTTC
many	.	TRBV11-2	TRBJ2-1	CASSLTGNEQFF	TGTGCCAGCAGCCTAACGGGCAATGAGCAGTTCTTC
.	TRBD2	TRBV2	TRBJ2-5	CASSLEPAGVGETQCF	TGTGCCAGCAGTTTAGAACCAGCGGGGGTGGGGGAGACCCAGTGCTTC
many	TRBD1	TRBV5-1	TRBJ1-1	CASSLDRHTEAFF	TGTGCCAGCAGCTTGGACAGGCACACTGAAGCTTTCTTT
many	TRBD2	TRBV6-1	TRBJ2-7	CASSAGLAGVVRLEQYF	TGTGCCAGCAGTGCTGGACTAGCGGGAGTTGTGCGTCTCGAGCAGTACTTC
many	.	TRBV11-3	TRBJ2-7	CASSLAAISYEQYF	TGTGCCAGCAGCTTAGCGGCGATATCCTACGAGCAGTACTTC
.	.	TRBV18	TRBJ2-6	CASSPQGTGANVLTF	TGTGCCAGCTCACCACAGGGAACTGGGGCCAACGTCCTGACTTTC
.	TRBD2	TRBV7-9	TRBJ2-4	CASSSLGGIGQNIQYF	TGTGCCAGCAGCTCCTTGGGGGGGATAGGACAAAACATTCAGTACTTC
many	.	TRBV6-1	TRBJ2-5	CASSRGEETQYF	TGTGCCAGCTCTCGGGGTGAAGAGACCCAGTACTTC
many	.	TRBV13	TRBJ2-5	CASSLGSNQETQYF	TGTGCCAGCAGCTTAGGTTCTAACCAAGAGACCCAGTACTTC